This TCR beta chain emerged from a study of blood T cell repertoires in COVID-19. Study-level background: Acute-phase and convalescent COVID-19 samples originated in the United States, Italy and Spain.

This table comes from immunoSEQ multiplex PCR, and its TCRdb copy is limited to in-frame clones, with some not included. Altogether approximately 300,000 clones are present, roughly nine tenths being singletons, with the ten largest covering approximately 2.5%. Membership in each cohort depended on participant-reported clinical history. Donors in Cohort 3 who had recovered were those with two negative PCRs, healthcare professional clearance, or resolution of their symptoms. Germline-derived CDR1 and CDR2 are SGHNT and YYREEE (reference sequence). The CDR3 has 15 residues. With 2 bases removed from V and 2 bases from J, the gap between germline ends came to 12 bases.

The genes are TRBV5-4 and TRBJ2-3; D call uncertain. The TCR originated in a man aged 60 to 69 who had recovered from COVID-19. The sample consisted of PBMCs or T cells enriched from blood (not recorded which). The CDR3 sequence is CASSFLEQTTDTQYF. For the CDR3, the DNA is TGTGCCAGCAGCTTCCTTGAACAAACCACAGATACGCAGTATTTT.